The 28 T cell receptor beta chains in this list originate from one sample, sequenced in a study of blood T cell repertoires in COVID-19. Sequencing used immunoSEQ multiplex PCR; TCRdb keeps in-frame clones, though not all of them. The sample lists fewer than 70,000 clones; around 90% were seen once. Sequencing input: peripheral blood. These receptors were collected from a man aged 45-65 years with active COVID-19.

V is TRBV18 and J is TRBJ2-6; 8 bases fit TRBD1. V shed 5 bases and J 2 bases; nucleotides not matched to a gene: 2. The CDR3 contains 15 residues. Germline values: CDR1 KGHSH, CDR2 LQKENI. In nucleotides, the CDR3 is TGTGCCAGCTCAGGGGACAGGACTGGGGCCAACGTCCTGACTTTC. It codes for CASSGDRTGANVLTF.

This chain links TRBV5-4 with TRBJ2-7; 10 bases are a match to TRBD2. The CDR3 has 14 amino acids. V shed 0 bases, J shed 3 bases, and the junction held 0 bases outside the gene matches. CDR1 is SGHNT and CDR2 is YYREEE in the germline V gene (reference sequence). This CDR3 is CASSLVAGGYEQYF. CDR3 DNA: TGTGCCAGCAGCTTGGTAGCGGGAGGCTACGAGCAGTACTTC.

The genes are TRBV12-3 or TRBV12-4 and TRBJ2-5; no firm D call. Trimming cost V 3 bases and J 1 base, with 6 bases left between them. The CDR3 spans 13 residues. The CDR3 here is CASSFFLQETQYF. The CDR3 nucleotides are TGTGCCAGCAGTTTCTTCCTCCAAGAGACCCAGTACTTC.

The chain links TRBV6-5 to TRBJ1-4; 8 nucleotides agree with TRBD1. This CDR3 contains 15 residues. CDR1 and CDR2 (germline): MNHEY, SVGAGI. The V gene end was trimmed by 5 bases and the J gene end by 7 bases; junction bases not matched to a gene: 9. CDR3 sequence reads: CASSPQGARGEKLFF. The CDR3, as DNA: TGTGCCAGCAGTCCCCAGGGGGCGCGGGGTGAAAAACTGTTTTTT.

The gene calls are TRBV7-2 and TRBJ2-7; TRBD1 aligns across 8 bases. Germline CDR1 and CDR2: SGHTA and FQGNSA. V dropped 5 bases and J dropped 2; count of bases not matched to a gene: 8. The CDR3 contains 15 residues. CDR3 nucleotide sequence: TGTGCCAGCAGCCTCACTCGGGACAGGCCCTACGAGCAGTACTTC. This sequence encodes CASSLTRDRPYEQYF.

This clone turned up a few times. The J gene is TRBJ1-6, the V gene TRBV12-3 or TRBV12-4, with D unresolved. Trimming took 2 bases from V and 9 from J, leaving 8 bases between them. There are 13 residues in the CDR3. CDR3 protein: CASSLNRFSPLHF. DNA of the CDR3: TGTGCCAGCAGTTTAAACAGATTTTCACCCCTCCACTTT.

The chain employs TRBV5-4 and TRBJ1-1; no definite D call. Trimming stripped 3 bases from V and 3 bases from J, with 6 bases between. This CDR3 spans 12 amino acids. Germline V lookup: CDR1 SGHNT, CDR2 YYREEE (reference sequence). The CDR3: CASSSPDTEAFF. The CDR3 coding sequence is TGTGCCAGCAGCTCCCCCGACACTGAAGCTTTCTTT.

The chain links TRBV5-1 to TRBJ1-4, with 8 bases that match TRBD1. CDR3 length: 16 residues. Trimming removed 2 bases from V and 3 bases from J; junction bases left unmatched: 6. Germline V gene data show CDR1 as SGHRS and CDR2 as YFSETQ. The CDR3 sequence is CASSFQGAGANEKLFF. The CDR3 DNA reads as TGCGCCAGCAGCTTCCAGGGGGCTGGGGCTAATGAAAAACTGTTTTTT.

The chain links TRBV28 to TRBJ1-5; perhaps TRBD1 as D (6 bases). Trimming pared 4 bases from V and 3 bases from J, leaving 10 bases between. CDR3 length equals 14 residues. Germline CDR1 and CDR2: MDHEN and SYDVKM. This chain's CDR3 is CASSSGQHNQPQHF. The CDR3 nucleotides read TGTGCCAGCAGTTCCGGACAGCACAATCAGCCCCAGCATTTT.

The chain links TRBV2 to TRBJ1-4, with D perhaps matching TRBD1 (6 bases). Between the trimmed V and J ends, which lost 1 base and 7 bases, there was a span of 13 bases. The CDR3 runs to 15 residues. The germline gives CDR1 SNHLY, CDR2 FYNNEI. The CDR3 DNA is TGTGCCAGCAGTGAAGTCCGGGGGGCGGGTGAAAAACTGTTTTTT. This sequence encodes CASSEVRGAGEKLFF.

The genes are TRBV19 and TRBJ2-1; unclear D gene. Germline-derived CDR1 and CDR2 are LNHDA and SQIVND (reference sequence). The CDR3 has 15 residues. With 1 base removed from V and 7 bases from J, the gap between germline ends came to 14 bases. DNA of the CDR3: TGTGCCAGTAGTATAGGTGTGCACTCCTTGAATGAGCAGTTCTTC. Protein product: CASSIGVHSLNEQFF. Full variable domain (rest looked up from reference TRBV19 and TRBJ2-1): DGGITQSPKYLFRKEGQNVTLSCEQNLNHDAMYWYRQDPGQGLRLIYYSQIVNDFQKGDIAEGYSVSREKKESFPLTVTSAQKNPTAFYLCASSIGVHSLNEQFFGPGTRLTVL.

This clone was detected once. The V call is TRBV7-2, the J call TRBJ2-3; 8 nucleotides align to TRBD1. Trimming took 2 bases from V and 4 from J; bases not matched to a gene: 5. This CDR3 has 15 amino acids. CDR1 is SGHTA and CDR2 is FQGNSA in the germline V gene. The CDR3 region has the DNA TGTGCCAGCAGCTTAACAGGGGGAGTGGCAGATACGCAGTATTTT. Protein product: CASSLTGGVADTQYF. The whole variable domain, remainder taken from reference TRBV7-2 and TRBJ2-3, is GAGVSQSPSNKVTEKGKDVELRCDPISGHTALYWYRQSLGQGLEFLIYFQGNSAPDKSGLPSDRFSAERTGGSVSTLTIQRTQQEDSAVYLCASSLTGGVADTQYFGPGTRLTVL.

J is TRBJ2-3 and V is TRBV2; 11 bases map to TRBD2. Germline lookup yields CDR1 SNHLY and CDR2 FYNNEI. The CDR3 is 15 residues long. Trimming at V came to 9 bases and at J to 3 bases, leaving 8 bases not matched to a gene. The CDR3 loop reads CARGDLAGGTDTQYF. CDR3 DNA: TGTGCCAGAGGGGATTTAGCGGGAGGGACAGATACGCAGTATTTT. The full variable domain, completed using reference TRBV2 and TRBJ2-3, is EPEVTQTPSHQVTQMGQEVILRCVPISNHLYFYWYRQILGQKVEFLVSFYNNEISEKSEIFDDQFSVERPDGSNFTLKIRSTKLEDSAMYFCARGDLAGGTDTQYFGPGTRLTVL.

The V and J genes are TRBV28 and TRBJ1-2; a weak D match, TRBD1 (6 bases). V was cut by 8 bases and J by 2 bases, with 9 bases left in between. Germline V gene sequence: CDR1 MDHEN, CDR2 SYDVKM. This CDR3 contains 12 residues. CDR3 region: CASGQPNYGYTF. For the CDR3, the DNA is TGTGCCAGCGGACAGCCGAACTATGGCTACACCTTC.

The chain joins TRBV9 to TRBJ2-1, with 12 bases matching TRBD2. Germline V CDR1 and CDR2: SGDLS, YYNGEE. CDR3 size: 17 residues. The J segment lost 4 bases and the V segment lost 4 bases, leaving 9 bases of the junction unmatched. CDR3 nucleotide sequence: TGTGCCAGCAGCCCCCGACTAGCGGGAGAGTGGTACAATGAGCAGTTCTTC. Translating gives CASSPRLAGEWYNEQFF. Complete variable domain (other parts from reference TRBV9 and TRBJ2-1): DSGVTQTPKHLITATGQRVTLRCSPRSGDLSVYWYQQSLDQGLQFLIQYYNGEERAKGNILERFSAQQFPDLHSELNLSSLELGDSALYFCASSPRLAGEWYNEQFFGPGTRLTVL.

Only one count was recorded for this clone. The chain couples TRBV7-2 to TRBJ1-3; 9 bases fit TRBD1. Unmatched junction bases numbered 4, after V lost 3 bases and J lost 4 bases. The CDR3 extends over 15 amino acids. The V gene's germline CDR1 is SGHTA and CDR2 FQGNSA. In DNA, the CDR3 is TGTGCCAGCAGCTTTAAGACAGGGGGAGGAAACACCATATATTTT. This codes for CASSFKTGGGNTIYF.

The chain is built from TRBV28 and TRBJ1-2, with TRBD1 identical over 8 bases. Germline CDR1 and CDR2: MDHEN and SYDVKM. Unmatched junction bases numbered 5, after V lost 2 bases and J lost 6 bases. This CDR3 region has 14 residues. The CDR3 region has the DNA TGTGCCAGCAGTTTAAGTCTGACAGGGGATGGCTACACCTTC. Protein product: CASSLSLTGDGYTF.

The rearrangement links TRBV5-1 to TRBJ1-6; D not certain. V lost 0 bases and J 5 bases, leaving 6 bases between the germline ends. The CDR3 consists of 14 residues. The germline V gene encodes CDR1 SGHRS and CDR2 YFSETQ. CDR3 residues: CASSLDQNNSPLHF. The CDR3 coding sequence is TGCGCCAGCAGCTTGGATCAGAATAATTCACCCCTCCACTTT.

The chain links TRBV19 to TRBJ1-1; 7 bases are a match to TRBD1. The germline gives CDR1 LNHDA, CDR2 SQIVND (reference sequence). V gave up 6 bases and J gave up 4 bases; unmatched junction bases: 5. CDR3 length: 13 residues. The CDR3 nucleotides read TGTGCCAGTAGAACAGGGGTCGTCACTGAAGCTTTCTTT. This sequence encodes CASRTGVVTEAFF. Filled out from reference TRBV19 and TRBJ1-1, the complete variable domain reads DGGITQSPKYLFRKEGQNVTLSCEQNLNHDAMYWYRQDPGQGLRLIYYSQIVNDFQKGDIAEGYSVSREKKESFPLTVTSAQKNPTAFYLCASRTGVVTEAFFGQGTRLTVV.

The chain combines TRBV21-1 with TRBJ2-5; the D segment call TRBD2 is taken from the table without a DNA check. TRBV21-1 is designated a pseudogene. The CDR3 loop spans 18 amino acids. CDR3 region: CASSKRSRGLIWSETQYF. CDR3 nucleotide sequence: TGTGCCAGCAGCAAACGTTCGAGGGGACTAATTTGGTCGGAGACCCAGTACTTC.

This clone came up once. The chain employs TRBV7-9 and TRBJ2-3; 8 nucleotides match TRBD1. The CDR3 sequence is 15 residues long. Trimming cost V 5 bases and J 6 bases; bases outside gene matches: 10. Germline CDR1 reads SEHNR; CDR2 reads FQNEAQ (reference sequence). The CDR3 DNA is TGTGCCAGCAGCGGCAGGGGGCGCACTTTGGATACGCAGTATTTT. This translates into CASSGRGRTLDTQYF.

This clone has a handful of counts. The chain combines TRBV7-2 with TRBJ2-5, with 7 bases lining up with TRBD2. The CDR3 runs to 14 residues. Germline trimming cut 0 bases from V and 4 bases from J; bases unmatched to any gene: 2. The germline CDR1 and CDR2 sequences are SGHTA and FQGNSA. The CDR3 DNA is TGTGCCAGCAGCTTAGCGGGGGGGGGAGAGACCCAGTACTTC. Translation: CASSLAGGGETQYF.

The V call is TRBV7-2, the J call TRBJ1-1; no clear D gene. The CDR3 consists of 11 residues. The germline V gene has CDR1 SGHTA and CDR2 FQGNSA. V lost 7 bases and J lost 5, with 8 bases in between. The CDR3 protein is CASTFRTEAFF. The CDR3, as DNA: TGTGCCAGCACCTTCAGGACTGAAGCTTTCTTT.

This rearrangement joins TRBV2 to TRBJ1-6; 7 nucleotides match TRBD1. Germline V gene data show CDR1 as SNHLY and CDR2 as FYNNEI. The J segment lost 9 bases and the V segment lost 7 bases, leaving 6 bases of the junction unmatched. The CDR3 has 13 residues. This chain's CDR3 is CASNDRVASPLHF. CDR3 DNA sequence: TGTGCCAGCAATGACAGGGTAGCTTCACCCCTCCACTTT. The variable domain in full, completed from reference TRBV2 and TRBJ1-6, reads EPEVTQTPSHQVTQMGQEVILRCVPISNHLYFYWYRQILGQKVEFLVSFYNNEISEKSEIFDDQFSVERPDGSNFTLKIRSTKLEDSAMYFCASNDRVASPLHFGNGTRLTVT.

This rearrangement joins TRBV7-9 to TRBJ1-1; 7 positions match TRBD1. Trimming removed 3 bases from V and 1 base from J; junction bases left unmatched: 14. Germline V lookup: CDR1 SEHNR, CDR2 FQNEAQ (reference sequence). The CDR3 runs 18 residues. The CDR3 nucleotides are TGTGCCAGCAGCTTCCGGCCGACAGGGATAATTGGGAACACTGAAGCTTTCTTT. This translates into CASSFRPTGIIGNTEAFF.

This clone is a singleton in its sample. V gene TRBV7-6 combines with J gene TRBJ1-3; D is unclear. Germline V lookup: CDR1 SGHVS, CDR2 FNYEAQ. V was shortened by 4 bases and J by 1 base, with 11 bases between the two germline ends. This CDR3 has 15 residues. CDR3 region: CASSSDLVSGNTIYF. The CDR3 nucleotides are TGTGCCAGCAGCTCCGATCTAGTTTCTGGAAACACCATATATTTT.

V and J are TRBV4-3 and TRBJ1-1; 8 nucleotides line up with TRBD1. The CDR3 totals 15 residues. Germline V gene sequence: CDR1 LGHNA, CDR2 YSLEER. V trimming: 0 bases; J trimming: 5 bases; junction bases outside the gene matches: 5. CDR3 DNA sequence: TGCGCCAGCAGCCAAGATGTAAACAGGGGGACTGAAGCTTTCTTT. Amino acid sequence: CASSQDVNRGTEAFF.

The chain is built from TRBV5-4 and TRBJ2-1, with 10 bases identical to TRBD1. CDR1 is SGHNT, CDR2 YYREEE, per germline (reference sequence). V trimming: 4 bases; J trimming: 3 bases; junction bases outside the gene matches: 7. The CDR3 runs to 16 residues. The CDR3, as DNA: TGTGCCAGCAGCCGCCGGACAGGGGGAATCTACAATGAGCAGTTCTTC. Translated, it gives CASSRRTGGIYNEQFF.